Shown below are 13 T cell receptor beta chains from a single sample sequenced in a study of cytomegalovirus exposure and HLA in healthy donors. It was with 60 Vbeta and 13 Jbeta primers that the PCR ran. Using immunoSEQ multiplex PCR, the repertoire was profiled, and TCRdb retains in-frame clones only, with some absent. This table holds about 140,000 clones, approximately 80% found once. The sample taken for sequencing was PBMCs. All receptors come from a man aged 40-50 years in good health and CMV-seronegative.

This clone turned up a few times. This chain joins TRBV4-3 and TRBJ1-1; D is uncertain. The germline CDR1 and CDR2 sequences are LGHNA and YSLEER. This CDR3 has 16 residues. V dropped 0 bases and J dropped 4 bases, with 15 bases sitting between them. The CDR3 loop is CASSQDRVTPGTEAFF. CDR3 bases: TGCGCCAGCAGCCAAGATCGGGTCACCCCGGGCACTGAAGCTTTCTTT.

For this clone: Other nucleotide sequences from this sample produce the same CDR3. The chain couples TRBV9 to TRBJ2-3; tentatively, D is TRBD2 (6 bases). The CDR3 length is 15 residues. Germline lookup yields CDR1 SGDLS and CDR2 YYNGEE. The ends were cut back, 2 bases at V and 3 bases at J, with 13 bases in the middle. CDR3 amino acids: CASSVAPGGTDTQYF. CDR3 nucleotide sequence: TGTGCCAGCAGCGTTGCCCCCGGGGGAACAGATACGCAGTATTTT.

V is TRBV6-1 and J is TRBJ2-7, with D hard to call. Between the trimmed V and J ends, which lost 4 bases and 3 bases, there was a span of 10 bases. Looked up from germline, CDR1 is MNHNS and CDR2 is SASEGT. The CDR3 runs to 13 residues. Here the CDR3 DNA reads TGTGCCAGCAGTGCCGGAGCCCTCTACGAGCAGTACTTC. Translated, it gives CASSAGALYEQYF.

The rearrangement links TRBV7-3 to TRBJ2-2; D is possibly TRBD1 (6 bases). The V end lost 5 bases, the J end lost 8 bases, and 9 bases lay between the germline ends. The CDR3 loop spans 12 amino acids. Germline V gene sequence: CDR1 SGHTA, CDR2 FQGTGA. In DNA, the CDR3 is TGTGCCAGCAGCCCAGGGGTGGGGGAGCTGTTTTTT. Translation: CASSPGVGELFF.

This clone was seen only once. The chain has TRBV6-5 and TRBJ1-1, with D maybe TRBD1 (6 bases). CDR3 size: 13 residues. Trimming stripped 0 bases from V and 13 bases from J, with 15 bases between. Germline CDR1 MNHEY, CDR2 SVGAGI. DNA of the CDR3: TGTGCCAGCAGTTACTCGGGGGACACTGTGGGTTTCTTT. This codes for CASSYSGDTVGFF.

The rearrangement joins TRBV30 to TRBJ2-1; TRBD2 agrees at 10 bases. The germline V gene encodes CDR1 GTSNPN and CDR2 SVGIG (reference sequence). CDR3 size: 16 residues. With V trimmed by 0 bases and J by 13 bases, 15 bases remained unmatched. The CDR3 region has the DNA TGTGCCTGGAGTGTGGGTCTTCTAGCGGGAGTTGGGAGCCAGTTCTTC. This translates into CAWSVGLLAGVGSQFF.

The CDR3 protein is CASSRDGRGAFF. CDR3 in DNA: TGTGCCAGCAGCCGAGACGGCAGGGGAGCTTTCTTT. The V call is TRBV14, the J call TRBJ1-1, with D perhaps TRBD1 (6 bases). Trimming stripped 4 bases from V and 10 bases from J, with 13 bases between. Germline V gene data show CDR1 as SGHDN and CDR2 as FVKESK. This CDR3 region has 12 residues.

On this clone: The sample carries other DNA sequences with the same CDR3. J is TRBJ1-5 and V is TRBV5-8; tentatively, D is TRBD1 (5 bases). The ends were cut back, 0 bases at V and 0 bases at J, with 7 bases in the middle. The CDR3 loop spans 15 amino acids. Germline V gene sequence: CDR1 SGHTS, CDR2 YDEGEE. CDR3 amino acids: CASSLGQSSNQPQHF. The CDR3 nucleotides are TGTGCCAGCAGCTTGGGACAGTCTAGCAATCAGCCCCAGCATTTT.

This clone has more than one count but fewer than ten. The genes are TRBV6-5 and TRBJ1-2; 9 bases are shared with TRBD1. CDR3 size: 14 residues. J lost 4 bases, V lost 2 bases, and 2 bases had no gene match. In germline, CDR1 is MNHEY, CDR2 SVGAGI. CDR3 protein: CASSYGTGPYGYTF. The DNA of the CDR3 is TGTGCCAGCAGTTACGGGACAGGGCCCTATGGCTACACCTTC.

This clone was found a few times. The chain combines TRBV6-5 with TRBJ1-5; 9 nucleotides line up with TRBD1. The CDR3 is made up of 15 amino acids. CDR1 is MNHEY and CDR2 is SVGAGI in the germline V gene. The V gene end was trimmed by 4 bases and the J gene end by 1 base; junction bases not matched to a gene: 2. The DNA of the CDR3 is TGTGCCAGCAGTTCCGGACAGGGGAGCAATCAGCCCCAGCATTTT. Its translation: CASSSGQGSNQPQHF.

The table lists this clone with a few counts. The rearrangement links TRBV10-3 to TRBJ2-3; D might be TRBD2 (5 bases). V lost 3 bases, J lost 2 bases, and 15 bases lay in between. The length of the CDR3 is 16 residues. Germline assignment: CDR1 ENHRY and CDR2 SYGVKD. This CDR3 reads CAISDERLANTDTQYF. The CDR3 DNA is TGTGCCATCAGTGATGAGCGGCTAGCTAACACAGATACGCAGTATTTT.

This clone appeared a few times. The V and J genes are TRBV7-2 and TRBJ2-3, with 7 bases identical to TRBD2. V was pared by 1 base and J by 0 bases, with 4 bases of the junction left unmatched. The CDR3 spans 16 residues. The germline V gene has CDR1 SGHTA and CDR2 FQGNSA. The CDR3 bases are TGTGCCAGCAGCTTAGACTGGGGGGGGAGCACAGATACGCAGTATTTT. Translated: CASSLDWGGSTDTQYF.

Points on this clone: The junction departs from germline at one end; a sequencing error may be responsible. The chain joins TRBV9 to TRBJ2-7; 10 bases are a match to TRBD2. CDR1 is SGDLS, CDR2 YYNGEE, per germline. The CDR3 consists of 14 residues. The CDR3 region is CASSDVRLAGELHF. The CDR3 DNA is TGTGCCAGCAGCGACGTTCGGCTAGCGGGAGAATTACACTTC.